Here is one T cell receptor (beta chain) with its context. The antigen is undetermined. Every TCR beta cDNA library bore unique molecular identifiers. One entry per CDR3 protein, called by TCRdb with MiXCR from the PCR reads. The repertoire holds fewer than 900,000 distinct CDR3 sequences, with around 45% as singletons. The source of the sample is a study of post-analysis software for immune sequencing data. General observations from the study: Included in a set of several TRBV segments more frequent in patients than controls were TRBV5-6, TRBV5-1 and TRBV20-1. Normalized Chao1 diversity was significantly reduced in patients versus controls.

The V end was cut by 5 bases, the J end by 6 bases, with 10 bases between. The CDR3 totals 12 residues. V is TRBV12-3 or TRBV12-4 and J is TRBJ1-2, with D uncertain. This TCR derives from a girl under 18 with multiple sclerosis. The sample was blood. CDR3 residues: CASSPGADGYTF. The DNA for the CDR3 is TGTGCCAGCAGTCCGGGTGCGGATGGCTACACCTTC.